The 20 T cell receptor beta chains in this list originate from one sample, sequenced in a study of T cell responses to AZD1222 COVID-19 vaccine. The protocol was immunoSEQ multiplex PCR, while the TCRdb copy is restricted to in-frame clones and leaves out a portion. This sample has 140,000 to 150,000 clones, with roughly nine tenths found just once. The input for sequencing was peripheral blood, taken on day 0 of AZD1222 vaccination. These TCRs come from an adult in good health.

This clone was detected only once. The V and J genes are TRBV10-3 and TRBJ1-2, with D perhaps matching TRBD1 (6 bases). The CDR3 loop spans 12 amino acids. V lost 3 bases and J lost 8, with 10 bases in between. Germline CDR1 and CDR2: ENHRY and SYGVKD. This CDR3 is CAISDRGRGYTF. The CDR3 bases are TGTGCCATCAGTGACCGGGGGCGAGGCTACACCTTC.

This sequence joins TRBV19 and TRBJ2-2, with D uncertain. Trimming stripped 4 bases from V and 6 bases from J, with 15 bases between. The CDR3 length is 15 residues. The germline V gene encodes CDR1 LNHDA and CDR2 SQIVND (reference sequence). CDR3 sequence (DNA): TGTGCCAGTAGTAAGACCGGGCAGAGCGCCGGGGAGCTGTTTTTT. This gives the protein CASSKTGQSAGELFF.

J is TRBJ2-7 and V is TRBV28, with 7 bases aligning to TRBD2. CDR3 size: 18 residues. Trimming took 4 bases from V and 4 from J; bases not matched to a gene: 19. CDR1 and CDR2 from the germline V gene are MDHEN and SYDVKM. In DNA form, the CDR3 reads TGTGCCAGCAGTTCTAAGGGAGGGAAGGCGGGGAGCCAATACGAGCAGTACTTC. Amino acids: CASSSKGGKAGSQYEQYF.

J is TRBJ1-2 and V is TRBV9; possibly TRBD1 for D (6 bases). V was pared by 3 bases and J by 6 bases, with 15 bases between. The CDR3 is made up of 14 amino acids. Germline V gene sequence: CDR1 SGDLS, CDR2 YYNGEE. The CDR3 loop reads CASSARDTANGYTF. The DNA of the CDR3 is TGTGCCAGCAGCGCCCGGGACACGGCGAATGGCTACACCTTC. Based on the CDR3 plus reference TRBV9 and TRBJ1-2, the full variable domain is DSGVTQTPKHLITATGQRVTLRCSPRSGDLSVYWYQQSLDQGLQFLIQYYNGEERAKGNILERFSAQQFPDLHSELNLSSLELGDSALYFCASSARDTANGYTFGSGTRLTVV.

The chain recombines TRBV7-9 with TRBJ2-7, with D perhaps TRBD1 (5 bases). This CDR3 region has 16 residues. Trimming removed 2 bases from V and 5 bases from J, with 19 bases in between. Germline V gene data show CDR1 as SEHNR and CDR2 as FQNEAQ (reference sequence). CDR3 in amino acids: CASSLLARVVLDEQYF. CDR3 in DNA: TGTGCCAGCAGCTTACTGGCCAGGGTGGTGTTGGACGAGCAGTACTTC. Full variable domain (remainder filled in from reference TRBV7-9 and TRBJ2-7): DTGVSQNPRHKITKRGQNVTFRCDPISEHNRLYWYRQTLGQGPEFLTYFQNEAQLEKSRLLSDRFSAERPKGSFSTLEIQRTEQGDSAMYLCASSLLARVVLDEQYFGPGTRLTVT.

The CDR3 sequence is CASSQGTYYGYTF. The DNA of the CDR3 is TGCGCCAGCAGCCAAGGAACGTACTATGGCTACACCTTC. The rearrangement uses TRBV4-1 and TRBJ1-2; D gene uncertain. V lost 1 base, J lost 3 bases, and 6 bases lay in between. The V gene's germline CDR1 is MGHRA and CDR2 YSYEKL. CDR3 length: 13 residues.

The chain carries TRBV29-1 and TRBJ2-1; D is undetermined. V was clipped by 5 bases and J by 6 bases, with 17 bases between them. CDR3 length equals 14 residues. Looked up from germline, CDR1 is SQVTM and CDR2 is ANQGSEA. CDR3 in amino acids: CSVIGHFPLNEQFF. CDR3 nucleotide sequence: TGCAGCGTTATCGGTCACTTTCCCCTCAATGAGCAGTTCTTC.

V gene TRBV30 combines with J gene TRBJ1-1; TRBD1 aligns across 7 bases. The CDR3 consists of 13 residues. The V gene's germline CDR1 is GTSNPN and CDR2 SVGIG (reference sequence). V lost 3 bases to trimming and J lost 1 base; unmatched junction nucleotides: 2. The CDR3 sequence is CAWRTGQNTEAFF. The CDR3 region has the DNA TGTGCCTGGAGGACAGGGCAGAACACTGAAGCTTTCTTT.

The V gene is TRBV19, the J gene TRBJ2-7; 8 nucleotides match TRBD1. The V gene's germline CDR1 is LNHDA and CDR2 SQIVND (reference sequence). With 6 bases clipped from V and 0 bases from J, the junction kept 4 bases outside the gene matches. The CDR3 sequence is 14 residues long. CDR3 sequence (DNA): TGTGCCAGTAGAAGACAGGGGAGCTCCTACGAGCAGTACTTC. This translates into CASRRQGSSYEQYF.

The chain is built from TRBV29-1 and TRBJ1-2; D uncertain. Trimming cost V 2 bases and J 4 bases, with 11 bases left between them. This CDR3 is 13 amino acids long. Germline V gene sequence: CDR1 SQVTM, CDR2 ANQGSEA. CDR3 nucleotide sequence: TGCAGCGTTGAAACGGGGAAGGGCTATGGCTACACCTTC. Protein sequence: CSVETGKGYGYTF.

The rearrangement joins TRBV7-2 to TRBJ2-3; maybe TRBD1 (6 bases). The germline V and J ends were trimmed by 3 bases and 2 bases, with 9 bases remaining between them. The CDR3 length is 14 residues. Looked up from germline, CDR1 is SGHTA and CDR2 is FQGNSA. The CDR3 reads CASSFDRFTDTQYF. Written as DNA, the CDR3 is TGTGCCAGCAGCTTTGACAGGTTCACAGATACGCAGTATTTT.

The chain uses TRBV6-1 and TRBJ1-1; 8 positions agree with TRBD1. The CDR3 loop spans 15 amino acids. J lost 7 bases, V lost 1 base, and 8 bases had no gene match. Germline V gives CDR1 MNHNS, CDR2 SASEGT. The CDR3 region is CASSEVRQGSGEAFF. CDR3 DNA: TGTGCCAGCAGTGAAGTGAGACAGGGGTCGGGTGAAGCTTTCTTT.

V usage is TRBV6-1 and J usage is TRBJ2-1, with 13 nucleotides matching TRBD2. The CDR3 length is 15 residues. The junction had 2 bases not matched to a gene; V was cut back by 2 bases and J by 7 bases. Germline lookup yields CDR1 MNHNS and CDR2 SASEGT. The CDR3 protein is CASSEWTSGSNEQFF. The CDR3 DNA follows: TGTGCCAGCAGTGAATGGACTAGCGGGAGTAATGAGCAGTTCTTC.

V gene TRBV7-9 combines with J gene TRBJ1-1; D is possibly TRBD1 (6 bases). Germline V lookup: CDR1 SEHNR, CDR2 FQNEAQ (reference sequence). There are 15 residues in the CDR3. V lost 4 bases and J 1 base, leaving 13 bases between the germline ends. The DNA of the CDR3 is TGTGCCAGCAGCTCAGAACAGGGATCGAACACTGAAGCTTTCTTT. Translation gives CASSSEQGSNTEAFF.

The chain is built from TRBV7-8 and TRBJ1-1; D may be TRBD1 (5 bases). This CDR3 has 18 residues. Germline V CDR1 and CDR2: SGHVS, FQNEAQ. The V end was cut by 0 bases, the J end by 0 bases, with 17 bases between. CDR3 bases: TGTGCCAGCAGCTTAGCCCCCCCCAGGCAGGGAGTGAACACTGAAGCTTTCTTT. This translates into CASSLAPPRQGVNTEAFF.

The V and J genes are TRBV7-2 and TRBJ2-1, with 9 positions matching TRBD1. CDR1 and CDR2 from the germline V gene are SGHTA and FQGNSA. The CDR3 has 16 residues. After removal of 3 bases from V and 7 bases from J, the junction contained 10 bases not matched to a gene. In DNA form, the CDR3 reads TGTGCCAGCAGCTTCCTAGCCCAGGGACAGGGTAATGAGCAGTTCTTC. Translated, it gives CASSFLAQGQGNEQFF.

The count of this clone is one. The chain recombines TRBV28 with TRBJ1-2; D perhaps matches TRBD1 (5 bases). Germline CDR1 reads MDHEN; CDR2 reads SYDVKM. This CDR3 contains 18 residues. V was cut by 3 bases and J by 0 bases, with 20 bases left in between. The CDR3 loop is CASSFPHLWTTANYGYTF. DNA of the CDR3: TGTGCCAGCAGTTTCCCTCACCTTTGGACAACAGCTAACTATGGCTACACCTTC.

The V and J genes are TRBV11-1 and TRBJ2-1, with 10 bases that match TRBD2. The CDR3 totals 18 residues. Germline V gives CDR1 SGHAT, CDR2 FQDESV (reference sequence). V dropped 0 bases and J dropped 6; count of bases not matched to a gene: 11. Here the CDR3 reads CASSLALAGAKIGNEQFF. The CDR3 DNA sequence: TGTGCCAGCAGCTTAGCGCTAGCGGGAGCCAAGATTGGCAATGAGCAGTTCTTC.

The rearrangement joins TRBV2 to TRBJ2-7; TRBD2 agrees at 8 bases. The germline CDR1 and CDR2 sequences are SNHLY and FYNNEI. V dropped 5 bases and J dropped 4; count of bases not matched to a gene: 10. The CDR3 sequence is 15 residues long. The CDR3 bases are TGTGCCAGCAGTCCTCTAGCGGGTAGATCTTACGAGCAGTACTTC. It translates to CASSPLAGRSYEQYF. Drawing the rest from reference TRBV2 and TRBJ2-7, the complete variable domain is EPEVTQTPSHQVTQMGQEVILRCVPISNHLYFYWYRQILGQKVEFLVSFYNNEISEKSEIFDDQFSVERPDGSNFTLKIRSTKLEDSAMYFCASSPLAGRSYEQYFGPGTRLTVT.

The V call is TRBV7-6, the J call TRBJ1-1; D is undetermined. Germline CDR1 SGHVS, CDR2 FNYEAQ. The CDR3 is 13 residues long. V was cut by 3 bases and J by 0 bases, with 5 bases left in between. CDR3 in DNA: TGTGCCAGCAGCTTTGGGTTGAACACTGAAGCTTTCTTT. Its protein is CASSFGLNTEAFF.